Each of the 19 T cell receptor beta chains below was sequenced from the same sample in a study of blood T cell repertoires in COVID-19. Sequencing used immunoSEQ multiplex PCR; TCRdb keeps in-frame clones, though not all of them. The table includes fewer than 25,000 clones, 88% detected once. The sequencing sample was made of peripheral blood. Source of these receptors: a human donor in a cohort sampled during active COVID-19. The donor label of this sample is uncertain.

The CDR3 spells CASSYLRTSGRDNEQFF. CDR3 nucleotides: TGTGCCAGCAGTTACCTGAGGACTAGCGGGAGGGATAATGAGCAGTTCTTC. This chain uses TRBV6-2 or TRBV6-3 with TRBJ2-1, with TRBD2 matching over 15 bases. Trimming took 2 bases from V and 7 from J; bases not matched to a gene: 6. The CDR3 consists of 17 residues. Per germline, CDR1 MNHEY and CDR2 SVGEGT.

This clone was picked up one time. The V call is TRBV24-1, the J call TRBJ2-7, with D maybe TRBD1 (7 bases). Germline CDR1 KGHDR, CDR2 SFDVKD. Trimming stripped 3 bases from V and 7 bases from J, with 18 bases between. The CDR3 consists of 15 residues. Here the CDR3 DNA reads TGTGCCACCAGTGATCCAAGGGACAGCAGCGGGGAGCAGTACTTC. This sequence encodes CATSDPRDSSGEQYF.

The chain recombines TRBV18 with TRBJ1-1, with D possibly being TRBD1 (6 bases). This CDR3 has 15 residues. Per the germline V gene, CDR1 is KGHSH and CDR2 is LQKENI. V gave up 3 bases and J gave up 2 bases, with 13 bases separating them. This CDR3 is CASSPTGSHNTEAFF. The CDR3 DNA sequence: TGTGCCAGCTCACCCACAGGGAGCCATAACACTGAAGCTTTCTTT.

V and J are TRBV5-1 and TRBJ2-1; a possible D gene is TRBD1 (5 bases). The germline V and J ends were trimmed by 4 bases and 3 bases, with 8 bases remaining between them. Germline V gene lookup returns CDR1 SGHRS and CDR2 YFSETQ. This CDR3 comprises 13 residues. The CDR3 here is CASSTGHYNEQFF. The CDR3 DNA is TGCGCCAGCAGCACAGGACACTACAATGAGCAGTTCTTC.

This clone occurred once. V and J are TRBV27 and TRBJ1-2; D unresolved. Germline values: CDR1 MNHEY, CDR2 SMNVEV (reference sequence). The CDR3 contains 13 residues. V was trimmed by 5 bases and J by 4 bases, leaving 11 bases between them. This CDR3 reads CASSPTLTYGYTF. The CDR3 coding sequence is TGTGCCAGCAGTCCGACTTTGACCTATGGCTACACCTTC.

CDR3 residues: CASSVSPRQGGAGELFF. CDR3 DNA sequence: TGTGCCAGCAGCGTAAGTCCCCGGCAGGGAGGGGCCGGGGAGCTGTTTTTT. This chain joins TRBV9 and TRBJ2-2, with 7 bases matching TRBD2. Unmatched junction bases numbered 12, after V lost 1 base and J lost 6 bases. From germline, CDR1 is SGDLS and CDR2 YYNGEE. The CDR3 runs 17 residues.

CDR3 nucleotide sequence: TGTGCCAGCAGTGAAGCAAGACTAGCGTGGTATACGCAGTATTTT. Protein sequence: CASSEARLAWYTQYF. This sequence joins TRBV3-1 (or the pseudogene TRBV3-2) and TRBJ2-3; the match to TRBD2 covers 8 bases. This CDR3 is 15 amino acids long. Germline V gene data show CDR1 as LGHDT and CDR2 as YNNKEL (reference sequence). Unmatched junction bases numbered 12, after V lost 6 bases and J lost 7 bases.

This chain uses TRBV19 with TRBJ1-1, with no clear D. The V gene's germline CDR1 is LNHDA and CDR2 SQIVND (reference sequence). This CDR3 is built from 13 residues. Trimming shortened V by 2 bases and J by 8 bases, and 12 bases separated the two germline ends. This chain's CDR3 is CASSIRAAGEAFF. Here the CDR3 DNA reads TGTGCCAGTAGTATACGGGCAGCGGGAGAAGCTTTCTTT.

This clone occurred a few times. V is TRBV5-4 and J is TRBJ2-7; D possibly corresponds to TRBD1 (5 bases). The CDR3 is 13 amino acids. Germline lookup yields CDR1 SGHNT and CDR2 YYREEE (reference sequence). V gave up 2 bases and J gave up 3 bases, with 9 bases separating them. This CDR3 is CASSFKGDYEQYF. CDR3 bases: TGTGCCAGCAGCTTTAAAGGGGACTACGAGCAGTACTTC.

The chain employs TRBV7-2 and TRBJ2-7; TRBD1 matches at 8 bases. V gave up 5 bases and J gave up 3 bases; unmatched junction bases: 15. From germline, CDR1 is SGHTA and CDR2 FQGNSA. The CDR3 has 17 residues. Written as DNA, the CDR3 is TGTGCCAGCAGCCAGCGGACAGGGCGGCAGTTCAACTACGAGCAGTACTTC. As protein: CASSQRTGRQFNYEQYF. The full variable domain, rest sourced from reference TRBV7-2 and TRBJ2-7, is GAGVSQSPSNKVTEKGKDVELRCDPISGHTALYWYRQSLGQGLEFLIYFQGNSAPDKSGLPSDRFSAERTGGSVSTLTIQRTQQEDSAVYLCASSQRTGRQFNYEQYFGPGTRLTVT.

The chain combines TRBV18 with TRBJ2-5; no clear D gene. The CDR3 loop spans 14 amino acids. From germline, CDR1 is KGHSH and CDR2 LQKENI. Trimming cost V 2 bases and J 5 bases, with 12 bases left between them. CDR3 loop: CASSPSSSKETQYF. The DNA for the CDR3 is TGTGCCAGCTCACCAAGTAGTTCGAAGGAGACCCAGTACTTC.

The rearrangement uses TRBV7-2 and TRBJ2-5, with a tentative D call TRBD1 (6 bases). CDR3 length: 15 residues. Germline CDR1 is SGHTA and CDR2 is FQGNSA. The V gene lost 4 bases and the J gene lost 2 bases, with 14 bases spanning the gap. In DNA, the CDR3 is TGTGCCAGCAGCTCAGGGGCAACATTACAAGAGACCCAGTACTTC. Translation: CASSSGATLQETQYF. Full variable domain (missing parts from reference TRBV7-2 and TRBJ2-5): GAGVSQSPSNKVTEKGKDVELRCDPISGHTALYWYRQSLGQGLEFLIYFQGNSAPDKSGLPSDRFSAERTGGSVSTLTIQRTQQEDSAVYLCASSSGATLQETQYFGPGTRLLVL.

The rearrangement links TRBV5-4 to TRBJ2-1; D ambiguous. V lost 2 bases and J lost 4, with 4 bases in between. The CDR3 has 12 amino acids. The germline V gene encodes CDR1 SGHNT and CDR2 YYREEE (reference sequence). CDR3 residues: CASSLLYNEQFF. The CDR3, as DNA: TGTGCCAGCAGCTTATTATACAATGAGCAGTTCTTC.

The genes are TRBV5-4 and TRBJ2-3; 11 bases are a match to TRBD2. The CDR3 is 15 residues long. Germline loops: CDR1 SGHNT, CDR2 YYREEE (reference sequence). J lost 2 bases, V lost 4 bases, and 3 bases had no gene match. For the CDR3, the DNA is TGTGCCAGCAGCCTGACTAGCGGGGCCACAGATACGCAGTATTTT. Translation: CASSLTSGATDTQYF.

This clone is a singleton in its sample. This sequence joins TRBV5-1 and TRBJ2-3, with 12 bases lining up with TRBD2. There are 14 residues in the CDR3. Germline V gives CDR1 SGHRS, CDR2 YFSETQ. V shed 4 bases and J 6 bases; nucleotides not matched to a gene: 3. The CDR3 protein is CASSAGTSGDTQYF. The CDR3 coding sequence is TGCGCCAGCAGCGCAGGGACTAGCGGGGATACGCAGTATTTT.

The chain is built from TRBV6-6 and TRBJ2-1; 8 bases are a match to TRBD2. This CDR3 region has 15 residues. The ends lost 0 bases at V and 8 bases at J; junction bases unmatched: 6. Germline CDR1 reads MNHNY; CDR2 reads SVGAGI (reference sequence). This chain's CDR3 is CASSYSGTRADEQFF. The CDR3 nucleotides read TGTGCCAGCAGTTACTCCGGGACTAGAGCGGATGAGCAGTTCTTC.

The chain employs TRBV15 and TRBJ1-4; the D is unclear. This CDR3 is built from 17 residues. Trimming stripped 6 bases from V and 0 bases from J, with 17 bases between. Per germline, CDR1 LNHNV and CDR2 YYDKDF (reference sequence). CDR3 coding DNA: TGTGCCACCAGAAGCACGTTAAGAGATTCAACTAATGAAAAACTGTTTTTT. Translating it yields CATRSTLRDSTNEKLFF.

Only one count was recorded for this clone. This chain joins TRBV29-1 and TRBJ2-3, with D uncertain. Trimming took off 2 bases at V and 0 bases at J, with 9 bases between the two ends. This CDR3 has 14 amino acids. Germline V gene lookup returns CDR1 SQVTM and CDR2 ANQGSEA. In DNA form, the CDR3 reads TGCAGCGTTGAAAACAGTCTTAGCACAGATACGCAGTATTTT. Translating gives CSVENSLSTDTQYF.

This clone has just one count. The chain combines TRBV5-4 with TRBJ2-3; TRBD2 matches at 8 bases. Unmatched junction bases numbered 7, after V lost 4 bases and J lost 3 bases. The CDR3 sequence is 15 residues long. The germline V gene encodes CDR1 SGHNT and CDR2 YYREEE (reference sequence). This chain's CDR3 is CASSGSGSPTDTQYF. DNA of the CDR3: TGTGCCAGCAGCGGAAGCGGGAGTCCGACAGATACGCAGTATTTT. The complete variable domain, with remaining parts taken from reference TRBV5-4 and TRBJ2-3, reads ETGVTQSPTHLIKTRGQQVTLRCSSQSGHNTVSWYQQALGQGPQFIFQYYREEENGRGNFPPRFSGLQFPNYSSELNVNALELDDSALYLCASSGSGSPTDTQYFGPGTRLTVL.